This T cell receptor (beta chain) stems from a study of identical twins. Whole-study results and caveats: Sequences that were beta out-of-frame showed weaker excess twin sharing.

TCRdb passed the 5' RACE reads through MiXCR, listing each CDR3 protein once. In the table there are around 1.7 million distinct CDR3 sequences, around 33% of which are singletons. Turning to this clonotype: The antigen is not known.

All donors comprised healthy Caucasians. There are 12 residues in the CDR3. Germline V gene lookup returns CDR1 MGHRA and CDR2 YSYEKL. V lost 0 bases and J 11 bases, leaving 9 bases between the germline ends. The rearrangement uses TRBV4-1 and TRBJ2-3; D is perhaps TRBD1 (6 bases). The sample consisted of cord blood. The TCR comes from a newborn girl in good health. CDR3 in DNA: TGCGCCAGCAGCCAAGAGTGGGGGCAGCAGTATTTT. It specifies CASSQEWGQQYF.